These 13 T cell receptor beta chains share one sample of origin, sequenced in a study of T cell repertoires in ileal Crohn's disease. The time point denotes: neoterminal ileum biopsy at postoperative endoscopy, about 6 months after surgery. Assay: immunoSEQ multiplex PCR; the TCRdb copy retains only in-frame clones and omits some. The table has 15,000 to 20,000 clones, around 70% seen once; the top ten hold less than 5%. Sequencing was done on a sample of ileal tissue. The receptors were gathered from an adult with Crohn's disease.

This chain links TRBV6-6 with TRBJ1-5; unclear D gene. The ends were cut back, 2 bases at V and 4 bases at J, with 6 bases in the middle. The CDR3 contains 13 residues. CDR1 and CDR2 (germline): MNHNY, SVGAGI (reference sequence). CDR3 sequence: CASSYGRNQPQHF. In DNA form, the CDR3 reads TGTGCCAGCAGTTACGGCAGAAATCAGCCCCAGCATTTT.

The chain links TRBV7-6 to TRBJ2-3, with a possible D match to TRBD2 (6 bases). The ends were cut back, 5 bases at V and 2 bases at J, with 17 bases in the middle. The V gene's germline CDR1 is SGHVS and CDR2 FNYEAQ. The CDR3 runs 16 residues. CDR3 in amino acids: CASSNPAGLLTDTQYF. CDR3 in DNA: TGTGCCAGCAGCAATCCCGCGGGACTGCTCACAGATACGCAGTATTTT.

J is TRBJ2-1 and V is TRBV7-9, with D possibly matching TRBD2 (6 bases). The CDR3 consists of 15 residues. Trimming shortened V by 1 base and J by 7 bases, and 14 bases separated the two germline ends. Per the germline V gene, CDR1 is SEHNR and CDR2 is FQNEAQ (reference sequence). The CDR3: CASSLGQGGWNEQFF. The CDR3 DNA is TGTGCCAGCAGCTTAGGTCAGGGAGGTTGGAATGAGCAGTTCTTC.

This clone was seen only a few times. The rearrangement uses TRBV27 and TRBJ1-6; no clear D gene. Germline CDR1 is MNHEY and CDR2 is SMNVEV (reference sequence). CDR3 length: 17 amino acids. V lost 3 bases to trimming and J lost 0 bases, with 12 bases between them. The CDR3 sequence: CASSFLRGSSYNSPLHF. Written as DNA, the CDR3 is TGTGCCAGCAGTTTCCTGAGAGGTAGCTCCTATAATTCACCCCTCCACTTT.

A note on this clone: Compared with germline, one end of the junction differs, possibly owing to a read error. V is TRBV10-3 and J is TRBJ2-4; 12 bases are shared with TRBD2. The CDR3 totals 12 residues. From germline, CDR1 is ENHRY and CDR2 SYGVKD. The CDR3 loop reads CATGLAGIPHNF. CDR3 nucleotides: TGTGCCACCGGACTAGCGGGGATCCCCCATAACTTC.

This clone has a handful of counts. The chain recombines TRBV5-1 with TRBJ2-2; D gene uncertain. The V and J ends lost 6 bases and 7 bases respectively, with 10 bases between them. Germline CDR1 SGHRS, CDR2 YFSETQ. The CDR3 is 12 amino acids. Here the CDR3 DNA reads TGCGCCAGCATAAGTCCGGTCGGGGAGCTGTTTTTT. Protein product: CASISPVGELFF. Using reference TRBV5-1 and TRBJ2-2 for the parts outside the CDR3, the full variable domain is KAGVTQTPRYLIKTRGQQVTLSCSPISGHRSVSWYQQTPGQGLQFLFEYFSETQRNKGNFPGRFSGRQFSNSRSEMNVSTLELGDSALYLCASISPVGELFFGEGSRLTVL.

The V and J genes are TRBV29-1 and TRBJ2-7; weak D call: TRBD2 (6 bases). The germline V and J ends were trimmed by 2 bases and 6 bases, with 20 bases remaining between them. The CDR3 contains 15 residues. In germline, CDR1 is SQVTM, CDR2 ANQGSEA. Here the CDR3 DNA reads TGCAGCGTTGAAAGAACGGTGAGCGGCGGGGCCGAGCAGTACTTC. Protein product: CSVERTVSGGAEQYF.

The chain employs TRBV5-6 and TRBJ1-1; perhaps TRBD1 as D (5 bases). The CDR3 consists of 15 residues. The germline V gene has CDR1 SGHDT and CDR2 YYEEEE. V was shortened by 4 bases and J by 1 base, with 14 bases between the two germline ends. The CDR3 is CASSGAGGGNTEAFF. The DNA of the CDR3 is TGTGCCAGCAGCGGAGCTGGGGGGGGGAACACTGAAGCTTTCTTT.

The chain carries TRBV6-5 and TRBJ2-7; D is uncertain. CDR3 length equals 14 residues. Per germline, CDR1 MNHEY and CDR2 SVGAGI. The germline V and J ends were trimmed by 7 bases and 3 bases, with 16 bases remaining between them. CDR3 bases: TGTGCCAGCAAAACCTCTAGTGGAAACTACGAGCAGTACTTC. It codes for CASKTSSGNYEQYF.

This CDR3 is CASSLAGGGDTQYF. The CDR3, as DNA: TGTGCCAGCAGTTTAGCGGGAGGAGGAGATACGCAGTATTTT. The chain carries TRBV7-3 and TRBJ2-3, with 10 bases matching TRBD2. Per germline, CDR1 SGHTA and CDR2 FQGTGA. The junction had 5 bases not matched to a gene; V was cut back by 6 bases and J by 5 bases. The CDR3 length is 14 residues.

V and J are TRBV29-1 and TRBJ1-2, with no clear D. Germline V gene sequence: CDR1 SQVTM, CDR2 ANQGSEA. The CDR3 has 12 residues. The ends were cut back, 2 bases at V and 1 base at J, with 5 bases in the middle. CDR3 DNA sequence: TGCAGCGTTGAATGGAGTAACTATGGCTACACCTTC. Translating it yields CSVEWSNYGYTF.

This clone has only one observation. The V and J genes are TRBV4-1 and TRBJ1-2; D unclear. Germline CDR1 MGHRA, CDR2 YSYEKL. The CDR3 runs 14 residues. The germline V and J ends were trimmed by 4 bases and 4 bases, with 13 bases remaining between them. For the CDR3, the DNA is TGCGCCAGCAGCCCCCCGATCGCGGGCTATGGCTACACCTTC. It codes for CASSPPIAGYGYTF.

The V and J genes are TRBV6-1 and TRBJ2-3, with D maybe TRBD2 (6 bases). V dropped 4 bases and J dropped 4 bases, with 9 bases sitting between them. The CDR3 consists of 13 residues. Germline V gene data show CDR1 as MNHNS and CDR2 as SASEGT. The DNA for the CDR3 is TGTGCCAGCAGTGCGGAGGGCCCAGATACGCAGTATTTT. Amino acids: CASSAEGPDTQYF.